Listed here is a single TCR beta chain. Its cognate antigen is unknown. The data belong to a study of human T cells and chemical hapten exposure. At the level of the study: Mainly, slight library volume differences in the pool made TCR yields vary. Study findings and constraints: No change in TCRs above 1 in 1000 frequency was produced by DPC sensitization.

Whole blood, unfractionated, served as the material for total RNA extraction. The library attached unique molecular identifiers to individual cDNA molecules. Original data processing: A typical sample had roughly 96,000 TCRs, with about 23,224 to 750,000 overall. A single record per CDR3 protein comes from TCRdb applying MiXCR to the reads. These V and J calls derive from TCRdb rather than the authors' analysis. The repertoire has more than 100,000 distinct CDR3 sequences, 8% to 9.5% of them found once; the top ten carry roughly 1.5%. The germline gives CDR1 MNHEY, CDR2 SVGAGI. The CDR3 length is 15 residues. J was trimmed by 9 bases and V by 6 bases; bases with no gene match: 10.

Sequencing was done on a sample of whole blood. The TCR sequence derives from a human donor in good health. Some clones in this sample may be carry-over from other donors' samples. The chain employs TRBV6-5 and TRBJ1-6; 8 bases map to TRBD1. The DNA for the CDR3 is TGTGCCAGCAGCCCCGTTGGACAGGGTCGTTCACCCCTCCACTTT. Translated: CASSPVGQGRSPLHF.